These 26 T cell receptor beta chains share one sample of origin, sequenced in a study of beta chain features in type 1 diabetes. The study, taken as a whole, reports: Type 1 diabetes patients had moderately but significantly shorter TCRB CDR3s in all four CD4+ subsets.

Expressed TCRB transcripts were sequenced, since all the RNA that had been isolated was reverse transcribed. Using immunoSEQ multiplex PCR, the repertoire was profiled, and TCRdb retains in-frame clones only, with some absent. This sample has over 90,000 clones, with 25% to 30% found just once. Antigen specificity for these receptors is unknown. The specimen was central memory CD4+ T cells from blood. The source is a woman in her late teens or twenties with type 1 diabetes.

The chain uses TRBV2 and TRBJ1-5; 8 positions match TRBD1. Germline assignment: CDR1 SNHLY and CDR2 FYNNEI. Unmatched junction bases numbered 2, after V lost 3 bases and J lost 1 base. This CDR3 is built from 15 residues. The CDR3 is CASSDRGRSNQPQHF. The CDR3 DNA is TGTGCCAGCAGTGACAGGGGGCGAAGCAATCAGCCCCAGCATTTT.

This clone turned up a few times. This rearrangement joins TRBV9 to TRBJ2-1, with 7 bases identical to TRBD2. This CDR3 has 15 amino acids. V trimming: 0 bases; J trimming: 2 bases; junction bases outside the gene matches: 2. Germline V gene lookup returns CDR1 SGDLS and CDR2 YYNGEE. CDR3 residues: CASSVEAGTYNEQFF. DNA of the CDR3: TGTGCCAGCAGCGTAGAAGCGGGGACCTACAATGAGCAGTTCTTC.

The V gene is TRBV11-2, the J gene TRBJ2-2; D is undetermined. Trimming pared 4 bases from V and 7 bases from J, leaving 7 bases between. CDR3 length equals 12 residues. Per germline, CDR1 SGHAT and CDR2 FQNNGV. Written as DNA, the CDR3 is TGTGCCAGCAGCTCTCACGGCGGGGAGCTGTTTTTT. Encoded protein: CASSSHGGELFF.

This clone was seen more than once but under ten times. This chain links TRBV2 with TRBJ2-7; the D gene is possibly TRBD1 (6 bases). Trimming removed 3 bases from V and 7 bases from J, with 16 bases in between. Germline CDR1 SNHLY, CDR2 FYNNEI. CDR3 length: 14 amino acids. Here the CDR3 reads CASSEANRVGEQYV. Written as DNA, the CDR3 is TGTGCCAGCAGTGAGGCCAACAGGGTCGGAGAGCAGTACGTC.

This clone showed up just a few times. The rearrangement links TRBV5-1 to TRBJ2-7, with 7 bases fitting TRBD1. The CDR3 length is 13 residues. Per germline, CDR1 SGHRS and CDR2 YFSETQ. The J segment lost 1 base and the V segment lost 4 bases, leaving 2 bases of the junction unmatched. In DNA, the CDR3 is TGCGCCAGCAGCCGACAGGGATCCTACGAGCAGTACTTC. Encoded protein: CASSRQGSYEQYF.

This chain connects TRBV28 to TRBJ2-3; D call uncertain. Looked up from germline, CDR1 is MDHEN and CDR2 is SYDVKM. V was shortened by 8 bases and J by 2 bases, with 2 bases between the two germline ends. The CDR3 length is 10 residues. DNA of the CDR3: TGTGCCAGCTACACAGATACGCAGTATTTT. The encoded protein is CASYTDTQYF.

CDR3 DNA sequence: TGTGCCAGCAGCTTAGCGCGTGGAGGGACTGGCTACACCTTC. It is translated as CASSLARGGTGYTF. This chain uses TRBV7-2 with TRBJ1-2; a weak D match, TRBD1 (5 bases). The CDR3 spans 14 residues. The V end lost 0 bases, the J end lost 7 bases, and 12 bases lay between the germline ends. Germline lookup yields CDR1 SGHTA and CDR2 FQGNSA.

This clone has a single count. This sequence joins TRBV6-1 and TRBJ1-5; weak D call: TRBD1 (6 bases). CDR1 is MNHNS, CDR2 SASEGT, per germline. The ends were cut back, 4 bases at V and 4 bases at J, with 8 bases in the middle. The length of the CDR3 is 13 residues. The CDR3 nucleotides read TGTGCCAGCAGTGGGACAGAAAATCAGCCCCAGCATTTT. Translation gives CASSGTENQPQHF.

There are a few counts of this clone. The chain couples TRBV30 to TRBJ2-1; TRBD2 agrees at 7 bases. The CDR3 runs to 14 residues. Germline V gene lookup returns CDR1 GTSNPN and CDR2 SVGIG (reference sequence). The J segment lost 5 bases and the V segment lost 1 base, leaving 5 bases of the junction unmatched. The CDR3 spells CAWSGLALNNEQFF. The DNA of the CDR3 is TGTGCCTGGAGTGGACTAGCTCTAAACAATGAGCAGTTCTTC.

V usage is TRBV19 and J usage is TRBJ1-1; D is undetermined. This CDR3 contains 13 residues. The V gene's germline CDR1 is LNHDA and CDR2 SQIVND (reference sequence). Trimming stripped 7 bases from V and 10 bases from J, with 19 bases between. As DNA, the CDR3 is TGTGCCAGTACCGAAAGGATTCATGGAGGAGCTTTCTTT. This sequence encodes CASTERIHGGAFF.

The chain is built from TRBV18 and TRBJ2-7; TRBD1 agrees at 7 bases. Germline CDR1 is KGHSH and CDR2 is LQKENI. Trimming took 3 bases from V and 2 from J; bases not matched to a gene: 4. The CDR3 extends over 14 amino acids. Written as DNA, the CDR3 is TGTGCCAGCTCACCCGAGACAGGGACCTACGAGCAGTACTTC. Its translation: CASSPETGTYEQYF.

This chain uses TRBV7-7 with TRBJ2-1, with 11 bases identical to TRBD2. This CDR3 has 15 amino acids. V lost 4 bases to trimming and J lost 9 bases; unmatched junction nucleotides: 8. Germline assignment: CDR1 SSHAT and CDR2 FNYEAQ (reference sequence). CDR3 nucleotide sequence: TGTGCCAGCAGCTCCCGACTAGCGGGAAGCAGTGAGCAGTTCTTC. Its translation is CASSSRLAGSSEQFF.

Note on this clone: This specimen includes other DNA sequences encoding the same CDR3. The V gene is TRBV5-1, the J gene TRBJ1-2; D is ambiguous. CDR1 is SGHRS, CDR2 YFSETQ, per germline. CDR3 length equals 12 residues. V lost 0 bases and J 10 bases, leaving 10 bases between the germline ends. The CDR3 sequence is CASSLELTVYTF. The CDR3 DNA follows: TGCGCCAGCAGCTTGGAGCTCACGGTCTACACCTTC.

The gene calls are TRBV30 and TRBJ1-5; the D gene is possibly TRBD1 (5 bases). The V end lost 2 bases, the J end lost 3 bases, and 11 bases lay between the germline ends. Per the germline V gene, CDR1 is GTSNPN and CDR2 is SVGIG (reference sequence). The CDR3 loop spans 14 amino acids. CDR3 DNA sequence: TGTGCCTGGAGTTTAGACAGCCTCAATCAGCCCCAGCATTTT. This translates into CAWSLDSLNQPQHF.

This chain connects TRBV9 to TRBJ2-1; the D gene is possibly TRBD2 (5 bases). Per the germline V gene, CDR1 is SGDLS and CDR2 is YYNGEE. The CDR3 spans 16 residues. Deletions cut 0 bases from V and 1 base from J, with 11 bases between. For the CDR3, the DNA is TGTGCCAGCAGCGTAGAGATTAGCGCTTCCTACAATGAGCAGTTCTTC. The encoded protein is CASSVEISASYNEQFF.

This clone was detected a few times. This sequence joins TRBV30 and TRBJ1-4, with a weak D call TRBD1 (5 bases). Trimming cost V 7 bases and J 1 base, with 10 bases left between them. Germline CDR1 and CDR2: GTSNPN and SVGIG (reference sequence). The CDR3 covers 13 residues. The CDR3 DNA follows: TGTGCCTACTCAAGGGGAACTAATGAAAAACTGTTTTTT. Translation gives CAYSRGTNEKLFF.

In this sample, this clone turned up a few times. The chain joins TRBV28 to TRBJ1-2, with D tentatively TRBD1 (6 bases). This CDR3 comprises 14 residues. Per germline, CDR1 MDHEN and CDR2 SYDVKM. V gave up 2 bases and J gave up 8 bases, with 15 bases separating them. CDR3: CASSLGGQSRGYTF. DNA for the CDR3: TGTGCCAGCAGTTTAGGAGGACAGTCACGAGGCTACACCTTC.

The V gene is TRBV7-2, the J gene TRBJ2-5; TRBD1 is a possible D gene (5 bases). Trimming took 1 base from V and 2 from J, leaving 11 bases between them. In germline, CDR1 is SGHTA, CDR2 FQGNSA. The CDR3 covers 15 residues. Here the CDR3 reads CASSLVPGWQETQYF. CDR3 bases: TGTGCCAGCAGCTTAGTCCCAGGGTGGCAAGAGACCCAGTACTTC.

The rearrangement uses TRBV19 and TRBJ2-1; 8 nucleotides line up with TRBD2. The CDR3 is 16 residues long. V was clipped by 5 bases and J by 7 bases; unmatched bases: 13. Germline lookup yields CDR1 LNHDA and CDR2 SQIVND (reference sequence). The CDR3 DNA is TGTGCCAGTAGTCCGGGGGGGACTAAAGGACGAAATGAGCAGTTCTTC. Its translation: CASSPGGTKGRNEQFF. Complete variable domain (other parts from reference TRBV19 and TRBJ2-1): DGGITQSPKYLFRKEGQNVTLSCEQNLNHDAMYWYRQDPGQGLRLIYYSQIVNDFQKGDIAEGYSVSREKKESFPLTVTSAQKNPTAFYLCASSPGGTKGRNEQFFGPGTRLTVL.

The table lists this clone with a few counts. The chain carries TRBV5-1 and TRBJ2-2; D perhaps matches TRBD2 (6 bases). Germline values: CDR1 SGHRS, CDR2 YFSETQ. The CDR3 is 17 amino acids. The V end lost 6 bases, the J end lost 6 bases, and 24 bases lay between the germline ends. The chain's CDR3 is CASTLSVAEWGAGELFF. The DNA of the CDR3 is TGCGCCAGCACCCTGTCGGTAGCGGAGTGGGGCGCCGGGGAGCTGTTTTTT.

With respect to this clone: At the DNA level, this CDR3 is encoded by other sequences in the same sample as well. The J gene is TRBJ2-1, the V gene TRBV9; weak D call: TRBD2 (5 bases). The germline CDR1 and CDR2 sequences are SGDLS and YYNGEE. Trimming took off 0 bases at V and 0 bases at J, with 10 bases between the two ends. This CDR3 is 16 amino acids long. This CDR3 reads CASSVGVGSSYNEQFF. CDR3 in DNA: TGTGCCAGCAGCGTAGGAGTGGGGAGCTCCTACAATGAGCAGTTCTTC.

The genes are TRBV7-2 and TRBJ1-1; weak D call: TRBD1 (5 bases). The germline V gene has CDR1 SGHTA and CDR2 FQGNSA. The germline V and J ends were trimmed by 5 bases and 7 bases, with 11 bases remaining between them. This CDR3 has 12 amino acids. The CDR3 DNA is TGTGCCAGCAGCCGACAGTCGGGTGAAGCTTTCTTT. Translating it yields CASSRQSGEAFF.

The CDR3 sequence is CASSPDRDSFPNEQFF. Written as DNA, the CDR3 is TGTGCCAGCAGCCCAGACCGGGACTCTTTCCCCAATGAGCAGTTCTTC. The V call is TRBV7-9, the J call TRBJ2-1, with D maybe TRBD2 (6 bases). V was trimmed by 5 bases and J by 6 bases, leaving 20 bases between them. Germline assignment: CDR1 SEHNR and CDR2 FQNEAQ (reference sequence). CDR3 size: 16 residues.

The rearrangement joins TRBV19 to TRBJ2-1; D not certain. Germline V gene data show CDR1 as LNHDA and CDR2 as SQIVND (reference sequence). There are 15 residues in the CDR3. V gave up 7 bases and J gave up 8 bases, with 21 bases separating them. Here the CDR3 DNA reads TGTGCCAGTAAATCGGAGAGGCTCAAAGGAGATGAGCAGTTCTTC. It is translated as CASKSERLKGDEQFF.

The chain couples TRBV11-2 to TRBJ2-1; 13 bases line up with TRBD2. The junction had 9 bases not matched to a gene; V was cut back by 5 bases and J by 8 bases. CDR1 and CDR2 (germline): SGHAT, FQNNGV. This CDR3 spans 16 amino acids. The CDR3 bases are TGTGCCAGCAGCCTACGACTAGCGGGAGGATGGTATGAGCAGTTCTTC. Amino acid sequence: CASSLRLAGGWYEQFF.

This clone was seen only a few times. This chain links TRBV5-4 with TRBJ2-1; tentative D call: TRBD1 (5 bases). This CDR3 is 16 amino acids long. Trimming took off 4 bases at V and 0 bases at J, with 14 bases between the two ends. CDR1 SGHNT and CDR2 YYREEE come from the germline V gene (reference sequence). As DNA, the CDR3 is TGTGCCAGCAGCACGCAGGATGGGGCCTCCTACAATGAGCAGTTCTTC. Its translation: CASSTQDGASYNEQFF.